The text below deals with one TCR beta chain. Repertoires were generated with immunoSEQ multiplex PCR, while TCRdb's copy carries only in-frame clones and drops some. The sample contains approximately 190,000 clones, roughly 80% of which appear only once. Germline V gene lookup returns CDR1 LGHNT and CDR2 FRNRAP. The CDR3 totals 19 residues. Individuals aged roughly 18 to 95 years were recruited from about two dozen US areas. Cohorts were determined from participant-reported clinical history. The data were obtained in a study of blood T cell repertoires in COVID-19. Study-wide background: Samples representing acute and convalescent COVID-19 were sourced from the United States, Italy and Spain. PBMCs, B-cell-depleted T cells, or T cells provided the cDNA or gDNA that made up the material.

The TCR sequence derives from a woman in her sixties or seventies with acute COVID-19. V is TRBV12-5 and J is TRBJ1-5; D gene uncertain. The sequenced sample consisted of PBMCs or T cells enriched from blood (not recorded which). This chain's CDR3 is CADPGESFSGHSSNQPQHF. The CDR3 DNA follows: TGTGCCGACCCCGGAGAATCGTTTAGCGGTCATAGTAGCAATCAGCCCCAGCATTTT.